The present T cell receptor (beta chain) was sequenced within a study of cytomegalovirus exposure and HLA in healthy donors. With respect to this clone: Its antigen is undetermined.

Overall study results and limits: Highly shared variants forming one cluster were likely a sequencing artifact.

The J segment lost 4 bases and the V segment lost 5 bases, leaving 9 bases of the junction unmatched. The germline V gene has CDR1 SGHVS and CDR2 FQNEAQ. CDR3 size: 15 residues. The PCR employed 60 Vbeta primers together with 13 Jbeta primers. Clones were read by immunoSEQ multiplex PCR, and TCRdb kept only the in-frame ones, dropping some. The table has about 160,000 clones, approximately 79% seen once. The TCR sequence derives from a man aged 45 to 65 in good health and CMV-seropositive. The chain is built from TRBV7-8 and TRBJ2-7, with 9 bases aligning to TRBD1. Input material: PBMCs. DNA of the CDR3: TGTGCCAGCAGCGTTACCCCGGGGACAGGGTACGAGCAGTACTTC. Amino acids: CASSVTPGTGYEQYF.